The entry below gives a single T cell receptor beta chain sequence along with its context. This clonotype has just a few counts. What this receptor recognizes is not known. Base qualities are not recorded, but no much larger clone differs from it by a single base. The donors were some 39 Caucasian individuals from Russia, aged roughly 6 to 100 years, who were systemically healthy. About 10 milliliters of peripheral blood were drawn from each donor into EDTA-treated Vacutainer tubes. Ficoll-Paque density-gradient centrifugation was used to isolate PBMCs, with at least 7 million per sample. Total RNA was extracted from PBMCs with Trizol reagent, with at least 5.5 micrograms obtained per sample. The percentages of naive CD45RAhigh/CD27high T cells were determined by flow cytometry on a PBMC aliquot from every donor. The library was produced with 5' RACE. Instrument on record: Illumina HiSeq 2500. A second about 7 to 11 cycle PCR used a sample-barcoded 5' primer and a J-beta primer mix. A unique molecular identifier was introduced onto each TCR beta cDNA molecule by a template-switch 5' adaptor carrying 12 random nucleotides. Each sample yielded at least 2.5 million CDR3-containing paired-end reads. First-strand cDNA synthesis was performed from all RNA using the Mint cDNA synthesis kit, with priming by a TRBC-specific oligonucleotide. Following uracil-DNA glycosylase treatment, all cDNA underwent a first 18-cycle PCR with the universal primers M1SS and BC2_uni_R. As for the original processing: For normalization, 1 million high-quality reads, each with a distinct molecular identifier, were randomly selected from each sample. Instead of being binned into consensus sequences, reads with shared molecular identifiers were discarded. MiTCR, with a Q25 quality threshold and the strictest error-elimination algorithm, was used for CDR3 identification, clonotype clustering and error correction. A nonparametric unseen species model with Euler transformation was used to estimate lower-bound total TCR beta diversity. TCRdb cleaned the public reads at Q25 with fastp, built clones with MiXCR and kept in-frame beta chains. Every CDR3 protein is listed once, alongside the most common genes and DNA of its rows. The authors' filters were not applied to this entry. Counted in this sample were roughly 800,000 distinct CDR3 sequences; about 37% of them appeared once. The ten biggest clones cover approximately 13% of the sample.

A distance of 2 bases separates the germline ends of V and J, which lose 3 bases and 5 bases respectively. The CDR3 goes from the cysteine to the phenylalanine over 11 residues. Only the CDR3 portion is preserved as DNA: 33 bases, with reading frame beginning at the first base. CDR1 and CDR2, looked up from the germline V gene, are MDHEN and SYDVKM. This sample stems from a study of blood T cells in healthy people across ages (dated by TCRdb to 2015 to 2017). Turning to the overall study: In model experiments, template switching captured about one uniquely barcoded TCR beta cDNA molecule for every two T cells. Age-related changes in TCR beta repertoire diversity were measured in the study by deep sequencing normalized with unique cDNA molecular identifiers. The donors were divided into four age groups: young (average roughly 15 years), middle-aged (roughly 42), aged (approximately 62) and long-lived (about 80). To avoid experimental bias, donors of different ages were spread randomly across the sequencing lanes. Using the same blood draw, the study looked at two additional independent replicas of 1 million unique cDNA reads for two donors, one aged 18 to 30 and the other aged 80 or older.

General findings and caveats noted by the study authors: Compared with the aged group, the long-lived group had more naive CD4+ T cells, fewer expanded clones and increased TCR diversity, suggesting age selection. Total diversity estimates from one million sequenced T cells were considered lower bounds and underestimates. Because profiling used bulk unsorted PBMCs, naive and antigen-experienced compartments could not be compared conclusively. The CMV infection status of donors was not known, potentially confounding age-related changes in expanded clonotypes. As age increased, observed TCR beta diversity per million T cells dropped in a roughly linear way, and a significant reduction was already evident by age around 41. Observed TCR beta diversity correlated strongly with the percentage of naive T cells measured by flow cytometry.

The receptor chain draws on TRBV28 and TRBJ2-4, with no confident D gene call. The sequenced sample consisted of blood. The sequence was collected from a man younger than 35 in good health. The bases are TGTGCCAGCAGTTTGGAAAACATTCAGTACTTC. It specifies CASSLENIQYF.